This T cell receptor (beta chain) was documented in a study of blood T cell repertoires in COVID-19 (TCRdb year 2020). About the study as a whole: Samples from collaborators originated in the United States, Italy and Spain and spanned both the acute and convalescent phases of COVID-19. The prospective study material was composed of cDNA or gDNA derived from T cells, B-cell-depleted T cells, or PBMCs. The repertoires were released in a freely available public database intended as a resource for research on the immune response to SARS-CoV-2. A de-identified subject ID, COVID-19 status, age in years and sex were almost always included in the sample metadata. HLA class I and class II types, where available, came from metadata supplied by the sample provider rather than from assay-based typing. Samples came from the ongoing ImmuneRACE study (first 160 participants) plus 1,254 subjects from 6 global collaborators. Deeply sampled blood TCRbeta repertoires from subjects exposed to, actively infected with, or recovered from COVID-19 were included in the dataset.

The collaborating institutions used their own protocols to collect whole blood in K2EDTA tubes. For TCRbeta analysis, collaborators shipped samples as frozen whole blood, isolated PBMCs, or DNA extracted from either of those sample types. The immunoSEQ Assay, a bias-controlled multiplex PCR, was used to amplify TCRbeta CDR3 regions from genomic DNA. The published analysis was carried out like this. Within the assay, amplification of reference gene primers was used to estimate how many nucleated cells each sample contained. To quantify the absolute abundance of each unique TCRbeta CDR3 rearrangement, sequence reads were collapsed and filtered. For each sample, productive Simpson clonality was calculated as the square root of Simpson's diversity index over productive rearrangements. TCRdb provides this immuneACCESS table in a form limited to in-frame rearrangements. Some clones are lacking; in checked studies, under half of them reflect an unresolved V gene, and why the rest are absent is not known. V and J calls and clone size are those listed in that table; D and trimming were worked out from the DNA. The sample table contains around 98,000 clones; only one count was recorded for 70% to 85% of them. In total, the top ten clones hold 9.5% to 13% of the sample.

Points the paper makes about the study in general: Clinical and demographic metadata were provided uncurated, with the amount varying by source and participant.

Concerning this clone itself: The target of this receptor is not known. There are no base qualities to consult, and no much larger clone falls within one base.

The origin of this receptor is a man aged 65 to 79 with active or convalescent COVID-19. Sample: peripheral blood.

This receptor has the CDR3 CASSAKSGSNQPQHF. The sequence in DNA is TGTGCCAGCAGTGCGAAGTCGGGGAGCAATCAGCCCCAGCATTTT. The V and J segments used are TRBV2 and TRBJ1-5; a confident D gene designation cannot be given. The CDR3 runs 15 residues from the cysteine to the phenylalanine. Just CDR3 DNA is preserved here, 45 bases in frame from base 1. Between the V and J ends, shortened by 4 bases and 1 base respectively, the junction contains 11 bases. CDR1 and CDR2 are read off the germline V gene as SNHLY and FYNNEI.